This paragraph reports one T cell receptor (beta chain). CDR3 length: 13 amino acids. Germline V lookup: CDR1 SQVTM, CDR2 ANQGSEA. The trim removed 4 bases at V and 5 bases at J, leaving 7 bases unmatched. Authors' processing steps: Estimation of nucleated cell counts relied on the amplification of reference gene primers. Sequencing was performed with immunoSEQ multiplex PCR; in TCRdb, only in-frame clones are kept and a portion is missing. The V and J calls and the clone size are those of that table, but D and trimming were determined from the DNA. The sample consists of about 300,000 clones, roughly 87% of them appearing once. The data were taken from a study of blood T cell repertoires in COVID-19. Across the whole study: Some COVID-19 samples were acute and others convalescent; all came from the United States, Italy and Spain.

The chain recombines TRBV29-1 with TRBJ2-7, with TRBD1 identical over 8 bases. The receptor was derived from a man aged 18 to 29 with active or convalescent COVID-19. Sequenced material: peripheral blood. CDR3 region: CSVVAGGSDEQYF. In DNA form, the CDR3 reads TGCAGCGTTGTTGCAGGGGGCTCAGACGAGCAGTACTTC.